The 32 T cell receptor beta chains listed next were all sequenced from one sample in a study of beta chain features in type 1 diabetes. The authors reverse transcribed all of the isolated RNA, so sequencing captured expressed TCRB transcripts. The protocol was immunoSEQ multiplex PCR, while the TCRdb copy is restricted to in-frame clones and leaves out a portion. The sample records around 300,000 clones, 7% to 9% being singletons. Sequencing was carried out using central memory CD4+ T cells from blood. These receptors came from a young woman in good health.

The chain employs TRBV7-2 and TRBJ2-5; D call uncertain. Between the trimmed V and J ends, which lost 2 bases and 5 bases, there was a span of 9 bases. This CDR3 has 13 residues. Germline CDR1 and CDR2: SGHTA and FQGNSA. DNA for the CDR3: TGTGCCAGCAGCTTACCTGTCCTCGAGACCCAGTACTTC. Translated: CASSLPVLETQYF.

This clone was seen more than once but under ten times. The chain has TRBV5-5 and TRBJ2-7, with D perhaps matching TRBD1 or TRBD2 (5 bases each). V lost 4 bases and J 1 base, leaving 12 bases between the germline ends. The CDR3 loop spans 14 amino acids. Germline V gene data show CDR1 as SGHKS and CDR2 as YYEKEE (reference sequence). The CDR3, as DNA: TGTGCCAGCAGCACCGCCGGGGCTTCCTACGAGCAGTACGTC. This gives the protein CASSTAGASYEQYV.

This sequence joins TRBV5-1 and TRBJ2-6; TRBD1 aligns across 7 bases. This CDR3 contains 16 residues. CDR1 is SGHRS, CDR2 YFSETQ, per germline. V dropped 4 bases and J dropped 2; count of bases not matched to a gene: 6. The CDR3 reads CASSITGAPGANVLTF. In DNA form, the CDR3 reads TGCGCCAGCAGCATAACAGGGGCCCCTGGGGCCAACGTCCTGACTTTC.

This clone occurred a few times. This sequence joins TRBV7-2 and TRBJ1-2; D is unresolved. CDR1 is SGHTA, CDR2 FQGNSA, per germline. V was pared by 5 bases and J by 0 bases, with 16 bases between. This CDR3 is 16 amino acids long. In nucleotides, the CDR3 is TGTGCCAGCAGCCCCCGATTGAGCCCAACTAACTATGGCTACACCTTC. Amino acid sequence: CASSPRLSPTNYGYTF.

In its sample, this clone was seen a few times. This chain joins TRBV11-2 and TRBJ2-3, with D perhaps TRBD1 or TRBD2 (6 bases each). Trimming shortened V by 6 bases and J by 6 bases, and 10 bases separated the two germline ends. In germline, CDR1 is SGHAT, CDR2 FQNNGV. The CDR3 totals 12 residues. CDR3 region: CASRWGADTQYF. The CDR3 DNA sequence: TGTGCCAGCAGGTGGGGGGCCGATACGCAGTATTTT.

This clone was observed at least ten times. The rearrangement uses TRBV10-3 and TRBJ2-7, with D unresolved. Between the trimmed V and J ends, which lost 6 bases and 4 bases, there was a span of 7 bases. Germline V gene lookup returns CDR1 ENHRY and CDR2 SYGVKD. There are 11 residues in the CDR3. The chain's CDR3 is CAISEDYEQYF. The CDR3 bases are TGTGCCATCAGCGAGGATTACGAGCAGTACTTC.

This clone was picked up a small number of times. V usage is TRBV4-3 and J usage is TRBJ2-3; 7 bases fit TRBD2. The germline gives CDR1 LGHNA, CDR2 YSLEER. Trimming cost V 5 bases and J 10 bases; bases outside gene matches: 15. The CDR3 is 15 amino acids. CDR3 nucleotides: TGCGCCAGCAGCGCCAGAGGGAGGGCGGGGAATTCGCAGTATTTT. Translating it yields CASSARGRAGNSQYF.

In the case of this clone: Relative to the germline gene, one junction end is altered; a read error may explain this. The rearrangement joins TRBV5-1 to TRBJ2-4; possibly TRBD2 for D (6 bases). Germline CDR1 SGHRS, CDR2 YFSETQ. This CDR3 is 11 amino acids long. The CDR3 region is CASSGLGVQYF. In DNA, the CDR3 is TGTGCCAGCAGCGGGCTAGGAGTTCAGTACTTC.

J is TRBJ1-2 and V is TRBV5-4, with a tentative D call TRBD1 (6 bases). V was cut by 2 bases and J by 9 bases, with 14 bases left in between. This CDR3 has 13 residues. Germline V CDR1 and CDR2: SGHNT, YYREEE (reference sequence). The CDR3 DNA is TGTGCCAGCAGCTTTACCGGACAGCTTCGCTACACCTTC. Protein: CASSFTGQLRYTF.

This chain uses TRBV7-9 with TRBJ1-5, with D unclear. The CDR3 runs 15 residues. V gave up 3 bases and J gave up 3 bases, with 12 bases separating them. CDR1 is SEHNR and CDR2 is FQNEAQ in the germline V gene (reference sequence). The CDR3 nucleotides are TGTGCCAGCAGCTTCGTTTCACAGTACAATCAGCCCCAGCATTTT. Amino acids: CASSFVSQYNQPQHF. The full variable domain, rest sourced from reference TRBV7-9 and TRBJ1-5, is DTGVSQNPRHKITKRGQNVTFRCDPISEHNRLYWYRQTLGQGPEFLTYFQNEAQLEKSRLLSDRFSAERPKGSFSTLEIQRTEQGDSAMYLCASSFVSQYNQPQHFGDGTRLSIL.

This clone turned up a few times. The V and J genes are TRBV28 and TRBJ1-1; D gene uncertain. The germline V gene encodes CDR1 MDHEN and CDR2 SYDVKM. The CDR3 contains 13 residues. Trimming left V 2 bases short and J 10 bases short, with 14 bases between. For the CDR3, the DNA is TGTGCCAGCAGTTTAAGGCTCTCGTTCGTAGCTTTCTTT. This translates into CASSLRLSFVAFF.

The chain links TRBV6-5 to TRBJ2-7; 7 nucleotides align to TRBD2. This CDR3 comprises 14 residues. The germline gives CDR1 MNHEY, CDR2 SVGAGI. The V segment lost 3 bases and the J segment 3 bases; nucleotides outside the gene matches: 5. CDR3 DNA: TGTGCCAGCAGTTATAGCGGGCTTAACTACGAGCAGTACTTC. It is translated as CASSYSGLNYEQYF.

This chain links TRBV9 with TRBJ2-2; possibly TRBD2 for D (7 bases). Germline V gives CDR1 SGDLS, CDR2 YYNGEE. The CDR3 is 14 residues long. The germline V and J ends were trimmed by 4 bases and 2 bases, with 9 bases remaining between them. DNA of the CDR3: TGTGCCAGCAGCCGCGGGGGCAACACCGGGGAGCTGTTTTTT. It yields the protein CASSRGGNTGELFF. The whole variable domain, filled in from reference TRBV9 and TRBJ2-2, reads DSGVTQTPKHLITATGQRVTLRCSPRSGDLSVYWYQQSLDQGLQFLIQYYNGEERAKGNILERFSAQQFPDLHSELNLSSLELGDSALYFCASSRGGNTGELFFGEGSRLTVL.

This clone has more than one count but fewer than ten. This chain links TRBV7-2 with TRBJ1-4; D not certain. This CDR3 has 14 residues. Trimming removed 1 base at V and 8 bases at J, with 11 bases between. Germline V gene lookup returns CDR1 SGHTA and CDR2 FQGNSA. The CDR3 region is CASSLDPKYEKLFF. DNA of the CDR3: TGTGCCAGCAGCTTAGATCCGAAATACGAAAAACTGTTTTTT.

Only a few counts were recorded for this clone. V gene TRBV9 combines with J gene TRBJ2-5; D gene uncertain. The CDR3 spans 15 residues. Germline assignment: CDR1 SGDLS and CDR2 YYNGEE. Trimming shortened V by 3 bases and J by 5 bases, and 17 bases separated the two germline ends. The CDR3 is CASSALLSASETQYF. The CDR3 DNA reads TGTGCCAGCAGCGCCTTACTCAGTGCTAGTGAGACCCAGTACTTC.

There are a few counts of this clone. DNA of the CDR3: TGTGCCAGCAGCCTGGGGACAGGGGCAAAGTATGGCTACACCTTC. Translating gives CASSLGTGAKYGYTF. This chain links TRBV5-5 with TRBJ1-2; 10 bases fit TRBD1. In germline, CDR1 is SGHKS, CDR2 YYEKEE (reference sequence). The CDR3 extends over 15 amino acids. V lost 4 bases, J lost 5 bases, and 8 bases stayed unmatched.

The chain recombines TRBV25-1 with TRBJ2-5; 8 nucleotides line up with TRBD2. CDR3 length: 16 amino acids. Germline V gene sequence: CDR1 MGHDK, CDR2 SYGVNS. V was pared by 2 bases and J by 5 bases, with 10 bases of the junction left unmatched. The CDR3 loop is CASSELNSGTRETQYF. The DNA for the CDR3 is TGTGCCAGCAGTGAACTAAATAGCGGGACCCGGGAGACCCAGTACTTC.

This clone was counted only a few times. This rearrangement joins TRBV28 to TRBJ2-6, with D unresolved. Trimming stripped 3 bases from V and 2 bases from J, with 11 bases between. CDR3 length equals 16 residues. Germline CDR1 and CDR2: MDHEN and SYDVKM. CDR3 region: CASSLWAQTGANVLTF. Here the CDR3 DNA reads TGTGCCAGCAGTTTGTGGGCGCAAACTGGGGCCAACGTCCTGACTTTC.

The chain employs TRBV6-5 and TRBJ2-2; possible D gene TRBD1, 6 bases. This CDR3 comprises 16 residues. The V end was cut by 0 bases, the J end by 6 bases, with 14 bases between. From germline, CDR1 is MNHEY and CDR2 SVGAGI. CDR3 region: CASSYSNRAFSGELFF. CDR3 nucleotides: TGTGCCAGCAGTTACTCGAACAGGGCCTTTTCCGGGGAGCTGTTTTTT.

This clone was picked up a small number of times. The chain's CDR3 is CSASREEDTEAFF. DNA for the CDR3: TGCAGCGCATCTAGGGAGGAAGACACTGAAGCTTTCTTT. The chain recombines TRBV29-1 with TRBJ1-1; the D is unclear. Germline CDR1 is SQVTM and CDR2 is ANQGSEA. Trimming took 7 bases from V and 3 from J, leaving 15 bases between them. This CDR3 contains 13 residues.

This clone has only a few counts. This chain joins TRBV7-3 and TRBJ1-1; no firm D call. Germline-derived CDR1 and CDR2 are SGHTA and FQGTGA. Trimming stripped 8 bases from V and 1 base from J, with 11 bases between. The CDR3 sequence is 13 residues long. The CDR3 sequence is CASGFGPNTEAFF. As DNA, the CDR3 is TGTGCCAGCGGGTTCGGTCCGAACACTGAAGCTTTCTTT.

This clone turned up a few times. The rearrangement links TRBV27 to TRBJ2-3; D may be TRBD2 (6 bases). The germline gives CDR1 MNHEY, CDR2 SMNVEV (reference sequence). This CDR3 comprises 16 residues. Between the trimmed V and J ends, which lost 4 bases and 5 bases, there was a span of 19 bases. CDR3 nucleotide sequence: TGTGCCAGCAGTTCTCGGACCCGGGAGTATGGAGATACGCAGTATTTT. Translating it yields CASSSRTREYGDTQYF.

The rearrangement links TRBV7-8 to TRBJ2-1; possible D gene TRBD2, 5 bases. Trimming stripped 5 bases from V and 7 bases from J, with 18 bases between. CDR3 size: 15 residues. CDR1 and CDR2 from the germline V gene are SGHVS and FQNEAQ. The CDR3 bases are TGTGCCAGCAGCCCGATCGGGGATCTTACGAATGAGCAGTTCTTC. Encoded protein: CASSPIGDLTNEQFF.

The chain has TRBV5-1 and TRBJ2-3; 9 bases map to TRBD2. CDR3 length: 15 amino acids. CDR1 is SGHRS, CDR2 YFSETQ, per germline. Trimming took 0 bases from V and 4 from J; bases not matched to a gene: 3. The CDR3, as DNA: TGCGCCAGCAGCTTGGGAGCGGGGGGCCCAGATACGCAGTATTTT. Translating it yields CASSLGAGGPDTQYF.

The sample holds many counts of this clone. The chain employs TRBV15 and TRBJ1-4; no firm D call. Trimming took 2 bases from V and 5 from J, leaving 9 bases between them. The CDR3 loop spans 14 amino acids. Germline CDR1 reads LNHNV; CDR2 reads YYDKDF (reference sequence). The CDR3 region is CATSRQTGNEKLFF. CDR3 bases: TGTGCCACCAGCAGACAGACGGGGAATGAAAAACTGTTTTTT.

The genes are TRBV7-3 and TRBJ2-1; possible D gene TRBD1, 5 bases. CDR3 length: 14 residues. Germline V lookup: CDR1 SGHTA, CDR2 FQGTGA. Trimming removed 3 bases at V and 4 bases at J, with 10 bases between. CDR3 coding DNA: TGTGCCAGCAGCTTTAGGGGTTTTTACAATGAGCAGTTCTTC. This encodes CASSFRGFYNEQFF.

The CDR3 DNA is TGCGCCAGCAGCTTAGACAGGGAGACCCAGTACTTC. Translating gives CASSLDRETQYF. J is TRBJ2-5 and V is TRBV5-1; possible D gene TRBD1, 6 bases. Trimming shortened V by 2 bases and J by 5 bases, and 7 bases separated the two germline ends. This CDR3 is built from 12 residues. Looked up from germline, CDR1 is SGHRS and CDR2 is YFSETQ.

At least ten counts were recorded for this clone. Here the CDR3 reads CASSLSGTGAYNEQFF. The CDR3 region has the DNA TGTGCCAGCAGCCTATCCGGGACAGGCGCCTACAATGAGCAGTTCTTC. The chain uses TRBV14 and TRBJ2-1, with 8 bases aligning to TRBD1. This CDR3 has 16 amino acids. V gave up 4 bases and J gave up 2 bases; unmatched junction bases: 7. Germline assignment: CDR1 SGHDN and CDR2 FVKESK. The full variable domain, in which reference TRBV14 and TRBJ2-1 provide the parts outside the CDR3, is EAGVTQFPSHSVIEKGQTVTLRCDPISGHDNLYWYRRVMGKEIKFLLHFVKESKQDESGMPNNRFLAERTGGTYSTLKVQPAELEDSGVYFCASSLSGTGAYNEQFFGPGTRLTVL.

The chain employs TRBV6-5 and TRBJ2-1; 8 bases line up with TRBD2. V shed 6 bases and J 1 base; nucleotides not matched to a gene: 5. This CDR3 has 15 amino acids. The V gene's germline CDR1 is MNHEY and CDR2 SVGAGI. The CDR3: CASRLAGKSYNEQFF. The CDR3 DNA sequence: TGTGCCAGCAGGCTAGCGGGTAAATCCTACAATGAGCAGTTCTTC.

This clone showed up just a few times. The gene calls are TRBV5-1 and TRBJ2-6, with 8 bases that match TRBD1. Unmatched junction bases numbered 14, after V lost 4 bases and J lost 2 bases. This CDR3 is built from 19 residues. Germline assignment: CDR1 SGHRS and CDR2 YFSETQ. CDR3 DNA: TGCGCCAGCAGCCTACCGGACAGGGATGCCAAAACTGGGGCCAACGTCCTGACTTTC. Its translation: CASSLPDRDAKTGANVLTF.

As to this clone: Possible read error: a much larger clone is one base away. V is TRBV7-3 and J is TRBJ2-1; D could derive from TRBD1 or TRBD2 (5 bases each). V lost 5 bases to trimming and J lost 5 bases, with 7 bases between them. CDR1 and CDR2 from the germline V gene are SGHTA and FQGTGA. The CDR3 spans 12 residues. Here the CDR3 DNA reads TGTGCCAGCAGCAGGGACCACAATGAGCAGTTCTTC. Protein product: CASSRDHNEQFF.

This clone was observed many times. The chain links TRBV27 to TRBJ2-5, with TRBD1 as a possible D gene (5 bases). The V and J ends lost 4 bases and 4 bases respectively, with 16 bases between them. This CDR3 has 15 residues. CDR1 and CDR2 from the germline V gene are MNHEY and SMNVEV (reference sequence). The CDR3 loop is CASSSNRMRGETQYF. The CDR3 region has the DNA TGTGCCAGCAGTTCCAACAGGATGAGAGGAGAGACCCAGTACTTC.